These T cell receptor beta chains were read from a single sample in a study of blood T cell repertoires in COVID-19. Only in-frame clones appear in the TCRdb table, and some are missing; sequencing was by immunoSEQ multiplex PCR. The sample has roughly 250,000 clones, approximately 88% seen once; the top ten hold 1.2%. Sequencing input: PBMCs or T cells enriched from blood (not recorded which). The receptors were sampled from a middle-aged woman with acute COVID-19. CDR3s include the opening cysteine and the closing phenylalanine or tryptophan. A D gene is named only where the DNA matches it firmly. The size of a clone is reported for some rows only, either as once, few or many, or as a class for expanded clones.

TRBD1	TRBV10-3	TRBJ1-2	-	TGTGCCATGTGGACAGGGGAAGGATATGGCTACACCTTC	CAMWTGEGYGYTF
-	TRBV3-1/TRBV3-2	TRBJ2-5	-	TGTGCCAGCAGCCTAAGGGGGACCCAGTACTTC	CASSLRGTQYF
TRBD2	TRBV15	TRBJ2-1	-	TGTGCCACCAGCAGCGCCTATATCTCTAGCGGCCTATACAATGAGCAGTTCTTC	CATSSAYISSGLYNEQFF
TRBD1	TRBV28	TRBJ1-2	-	TGTGCCAGCAGATCCGAGGGGGACAGGGGGCGTTACTATGGCTACACCTTC	CASRSEGDRGRYYGYTF
-	TRBV10-3	TRBJ2-7	-	TGTGCCATCAGTGAGTCTAAAGGGACTTTATTCCTCTACGAGCAGTACTTC	CAISESKGTLFLYEQYF
-	TRBV2	TRBJ1-3	-	TGTGCCAGCAGTGAAGGGGAGCTATCTCTAGCTGGAAACACCATATATTTT	CASSEGELSLAGNTIYF
TRBD2	TRBV19	TRBJ2-3	-	TGTGCCAGTAGTAGGACTAGCGTAAACACAGATACGCAGTATTTT	CASSRTSVNTDTQYF
-	TRBV5-6	TRBJ2-1	once	TGTGCCAGCAGCCCCCCGGGGTACAATGAGCAGTTCTTC	CASSPPGYNEQFF
-	TRBV7-8	TRBJ1-4	once	TGTGCCAGTTCGGACAGTAATGAAAAACTGTTTTTT	CASSDSNEKLFF
-	TRBV19	TRBJ2-7	-	TGTGCCAGTAGTATAGTCGGGGGAGGCTCCTACGAGCAGTACTTC	CASSIVGGGSYEQYF
-	TRBV11-2	TRBJ1-1	-	TGTGCCAGCAGCTTAGAGATGCAGGTCGAAGCTTTCTTT	CASSLEMQVEAFF
-	TRBV12-5	TRBJ2-5	-	TGTGCTAGTGGTTTCTCAGGGGTTCAAGAGACCCAGTACTTC	CASGFSGVQETQYF
TRBD1	TRBV28	TRBJ1-4	few	TGTGCCAGCAACTCCGGGACAGAAAATAATGAAAAACTGTTTTTT	CASNSGTENNEKLFF
TRBD2	TRBV10-1	TRBJ2-1	-	TGCGCCAGCAGTCCGGCGGGGGAGAATGAGCAGTTCTTC	CASSPAGENEQFF
TRBD1	TRBV3-1/TRBV3-2	TRBJ1-5	-	TGTGCCAGCAGTCCGATACAGGGGCTCGGCCAGCCCCAGCATTTT	CASSPIQGLGQPQHF
-	TRBV6-2/TRBV6-3	TRBJ2-1	-	TGTGCCAGCAGTTACCCTAACAATGAGCAGTTCTTC	CASSYPNNEQFF
-	TRBV6-5	TRBJ2-3	-	TGTGCCAGCAGTAACTCGGACACTTCCACAGATACGCAGTATTTT	CASSNSDTSTDTQYF
-	TRBV7-8	TRBJ1-1	-	TGTGCCAGCAGTAACTCCTGGAGCCACACTGAAGCTTTCTTT	CASSNSWSHTEAFF
-	TRBV5-1	TRBJ2-1	-	TGCGCCAGCAGCTTACTCAATAGTGAGCAGTTCTTC	CASSLLNSEQFF
TRBD1	TRBV19	TRBJ2-2	-	TGTGCCAGTTCCCGGACAGGGGGCACCGGGGAGCTGTTTTTT	CASSRTGGTGELFF
TRBD1	TRBV18	TRBJ1-2	few	TGTGCCAGCTCACCAGGACAGGGTGACTATGGCTACACCTTC	CASSPGQGDYGYTF
-	TRBV12-3/TRBV12-4	TRBJ1-2	-	TGTGCCAGCAGAAGTGGGCAGGGGAATGGCTACACCTTC	CASRSGQGNGYTF
-	TRBV29-1	TRBJ2-2	-	TGCAGCGTGTACACAGGGACCCCGAGGACCGGGGAGCTGTTTTTT	CSVYTGTPRTGELFF
-	TRBV27	TRBJ2-3	-	TGTGCCAGCAGTTTATCGACACTAGTTTGGTATTTT	CASSLSTLVWYF
-	TRBV7-9	TRBJ1-3	once	TGTGCCAGCCTCACGTTGGGGCGAACCTTCTCTGGAAACACCATATATTTT	CASLTLGRTFSGNTIYF
-	TRBV28	TRBJ1-2	-	TGTGCCAGCAGTTTAGGAACGGGAACGGATGGCTACACCTTC	CASSLGTGTDGYTF
TRBD2	TRBV3-1/TRBV3-2	TRBJ2-2	-	TGTGCCAGCAGAGTAGCGGGGGGCACCGGGGAGCTGTTTTTT	CASRVAGGTGELFF